These T cell receptor beta chains were read from a single sample in a study of response to subunit inactivated influenza vaccine. TCRdb passed the RT-PCR reads through MiXCR, listing each CDR3 protein once. The sample holds about 540,000 distinct CDR3 sequences, 12% to 15% seen once. Sequenced here: PBMCs from blood, sampled 11 to 12 days after vaccination. These receptors all come from a man aged 45-65 years who received an inactivated influenza vaccine. CDR3s leave out the opening cysteine and the closing phenylalanine or tryptophan. Each record gives: clone size, V gene, CDR3 protein. A clone size is listed for some rows: how often the clone was seen (once, few, many), or a class if it is expanded.

>few|TRBV5-1
ASSLVGLAESGGELF
>many|TRBV7-6
ASSPGTGVSEQF
>few|TRBV12-3/TRBV12-4
ASSPRPGLAGGETQY
>few|TRBV12-3/TRBV12-4
ASSETGVHGYT
>.|TRBV21-1
ASALCPRGSEQY
>.|TRBV12-3/TRBV12-4
ASSFRGGGDNEQF
>many|TRBV28
ASSSVLETQY
>many|TRBV7-2
ASRSGDTQY
>few|TRBV4-1
ASSHYPHTDTQY
>.|TRBV6-5
ASSHGSEQY
>.|TRBV18
ASSPLAGGPSMDTQY
>many|TRBV7-9
ASSLGGGNTEAF
>.|TRBV6-4
ASSAPDRDRGRNTGELF
>few|TRBV10-3
AISERDILEETQY
>few|TRBV25-1
ASSEQDRVNGYT
>few|TRBV28
ASSTGYSGANVLT
>.|TRBV20-1
SARDSGGVGGPGTDTQY
>many|TRBV18
ASSPPRGQGDTQY
>few|TRBV12-3/TRBV12-4
ASSRSGGDTEAF
>.|TRBV6-5
ASIKHWSSYEQY
>few|TRBV20-1
SAIRGGRVGETQY
>many|TRBV28
ASSTYQPQH
>few|TRBV29-1
SFRVGGYGYT